The 5 T cell receptor beta chains reported below all come from one sample, sequenced in a study of T cell responses to AZD1222 COVID-19 vaccine. The repertoire was sequenced with immunoSEQ multiplex PCR; TCRdb's copy has only in-frame clones and lacks some. The sample contains roughly 120,000 clones, more than 85% of which appear only once. The sequenced sample was peripheral blood, obtained 28 days after the second AZD1222 dose. The receptors were gathered from an adult who received the AZD1222 COVID-19 vaccine.

CDR3 in DNA: TGTGCCAGCAGCCGGGGAGCTTATAGCAATCAGCCCCAGCATTTT. Translated: CASSRGAYSNQPQHF. The chain recombines TRBV6-5 with TRBJ1-5; D unresolved. Looked up from germline, CDR1 is MNHEY and CDR2 is SVGAGI. This CDR3 region has 15 residues. V was cut by 6 bases and J by 0 bases, with 12 bases left in between.

This clone was seen a handful of times. The CDR3 region is CSTEKNPGLPRDSTEAFF. CDR3 coding DNA: TGCAGCACTGAAAAGAACCCGGGCCTCCCCCGGGATAGCACTGAAGCTTTCTTT. The V and J genes are TRBV29-1 and TRBJ1-1; D remains unclear. Germline loops: CDR1 SQVTM, CDR2 ANQGSEA. This CDR3 is 18 amino acids long. V lost 8 bases, J lost 4 bases, and 32 bases lay in between.

The chain carries TRBV28 and TRBJ2-3; 12 positions agree with TRBD2. Losses at the gene ends were 5 bases for V and 2 bases for J; bases not matched to a gene: 5. CDR1 is MDHEN, CDR2 SYDVKM, per germline. The CDR3 consists of 16 residues. The CDR3 is CASSELAGGHTDTQYF. The CDR3 region has the DNA TGTGCCAGCAGTGAACTAGCGGGAGGCCACACAGATACGCAGTATTTT.

V is TRBV4-1 and J is TRBJ2-3; maybe TRBD2 (6 bases). Germline loops: CDR1 MGHRA, CDR2 YSYEKL. Trimming left V 1 base short and J 0 bases short, with 11 bases between. The CDR3 totals 16 residues. The CDR3 DNA reads as TGCGCCAGCAGCCAAGTACGGGGGTATAGCACAGATACGCAGTATTTT. This translates into CASSQVRGYSTDTQYF.

The chain is built from TRBV7-6 and TRBJ2-7, with 8 bases matching TRBD1. This CDR3 contains 13 residues. Per germline, CDR1 SGHVS and CDR2 FNYEAQ. Germline trimming cut 0 bases from V and 6 bases from J; bases unmatched to any gene: 1. The CDR3 sequence is CASSLAGTGEQYF. CDR3 nucleotides: TGTGCCAGCAGCTTAGCGGGGACAGGCGAGCAGTACTTC.